This T cell receptor beta chain was sequenced in a study of shared clonotypes between healthy human individuals. Study results and caveats: Naive subsets generally had larger estimated richness than memory subsets.

About this clone: Antigen: not known.

CD4+ cells underwent separation, giving CD45RA+ naive and CD45RA-negative memory subsets. Approximately 30,000 T cell genomes (approximately 0.2 ug DNA) went into each sorted-subset replicate. Methods used by the authors: Quality scores were absent from the junction-only immunoSEQ sequences, so filtering differed. TCRdb keeps only in-frame clones here, not all; method: immunoSEQ multiplex PCR. For V, J and clone size, that table is used; D and trimming come from the DNA. This table holds more than 550,000 clones, 72% found once. V gave up 5 bases and J gave up 1 base; unmatched junction bases: 7. The germline V gene has CDR1 PRHDT and CDR2 FYEKMQ (reference sequence). The CDR3 totals 16 residues.

Sequenced input: memory CD4+ T cells sorted from blood. Subset defined: CD45RA-negative fraction. This receptor was taken from a woman aged 25-40 years in good health. The V and J genes are TRBV13 and TRBJ2-2; 7 bases match TRBD1. CDR3 amino acids: CASSPRQGLNTGELFF. The CDR3 bases are TGTGCCAGCAGCCCCAGACAGGGATTGAACACCGGGGAGCTGTTTTTT.